The present entry profiles one T cell receptor (beta chain) with its context. Its specific antigen is unknown. The input lacks base qualities; no much larger clone sits a single base away. This sample was included in a study of T cell responses to AZD1222 COVID-19 vaccine (dated by TCRdb to about 2021). Broadly, across the study: A total of approximately 230 trial participants underwent TCR sequencing, of whom roughly 210 received two doses of AZD1222 and 26 received two doses of the MenACWY control vaccine. Trial participants were enrolled by age into 18-55, 56-69 and 70-plus year subgroups, with about 150, 28 and 57 TCR-sequenced participants respectively. Overall study outcomes, separate from this receptor: A significant rise in spike-specific TCR breadth and depth was observed after two AZD1222 doses relative to day 0 and relative to MenACWY recipients. Vaccine-associated CD4 TCRs spanned the whole spike protein, with dominant responses in regions 160-218 and 743-854. Most participants were white British and females outnumbered males, and the authors suggested that clonal diversity may have been underestimated. Because no day 14 peak-response samples were available, the repertoires could be characterized only after the peak T cell response. In the small 56-69-year group, the increase in depth fell short of significance, most likely because of low power. Reportedly, almost half of the unique spike-specific TCRs recognized epitopes lying outside the regions that are mutated in the B.1.351 and B.1.1.7 variants. Conclusions about previously exposed vaccinees were limited because only six or seven AZD1222 recipients were SARS-CoV-2 seropositive at baseline.

Reading the label with the study, this specimen's time point is: about 28 days (+/-7) after the second vaccine dose. AZD1222 recipients given second doses at about 4 weeks or at about 12 weeks were pooled, since spike-specific TCR depth and breadth were not found to differ between the two schedules. Vaccinee samples came from UK trials COV001 and COV002, including a single-blind randomized controlled phase 2/3 trial of AZD1222 (ChAdOx1 nCoV-19) in healthy adults. For TCRbeta chain sequencing, PBMC samples from trial participants were taken at day 0 and at day 28 after the second dose. The germline V gene specifies SNHLY as CDR1 and FYNNEI as CDR2. Including cysteine and phenylalanine, the CDR3 has 16 amino acids. Kept here is only the CDR3 DNA, which spans 48 bases and is read in frame from base 1. V trim: 2 bases; J trim: 6 bases; unmatched bases: 9. The CDR3 regions of human TCRbeta chains were analyzed by immunosequencing. Regarding the original processing steps: TCRs in the repertoires were compared against a reference library of SARS-CoV-2-specific TCRs that had been generated with the MIRA antigen-specificity platform. Breadth was defined as the fraction of unique TCRs that were SARS-CoV-2-associated. Depth was defined as the fraction of total T cells that were SARS-CoV-2-associated. Using the MIRA data, each spike-specific TCR was assigned both to the spike region to which the TCR was reactive and to a CD4 or CD8 class. Log10-transformed breadth and depth values were compared by one-way ANOVA with Sidak's multiple comparisons tests. As stored in TCRdb, this immuneACCESS dataset retains in-frame rearrangements with V and J assigned. A fraction of the clones does not appear; measured against another copy, unresolved V genes explain less than half of the discrepancy, and the remainder lacks a known reason. V and J calls and clone size come straight from that table; D and trimming were deduced from the DNA. This sample is represented by some 150,000 clones; 90% of them were singletons. The ten biggest clones cover about 1.6% of the sample.

The rearrangement combines TRBV2 with TRBJ2-1; TRBD2 lines up with 8 middle nucleotides. This TCR was sampled from an adult who received the AZD1222 COVID-19 vaccine. This specimen was peripheral blood, taken 28 days after the second AZD1222 dose. The DNA reads TGTGCCAGCAGTGAACCCCACGGGAGCGGGGGCAATGAGCAGTTCTTC. This yields the protein CASSEPHGSGGNEQFF.